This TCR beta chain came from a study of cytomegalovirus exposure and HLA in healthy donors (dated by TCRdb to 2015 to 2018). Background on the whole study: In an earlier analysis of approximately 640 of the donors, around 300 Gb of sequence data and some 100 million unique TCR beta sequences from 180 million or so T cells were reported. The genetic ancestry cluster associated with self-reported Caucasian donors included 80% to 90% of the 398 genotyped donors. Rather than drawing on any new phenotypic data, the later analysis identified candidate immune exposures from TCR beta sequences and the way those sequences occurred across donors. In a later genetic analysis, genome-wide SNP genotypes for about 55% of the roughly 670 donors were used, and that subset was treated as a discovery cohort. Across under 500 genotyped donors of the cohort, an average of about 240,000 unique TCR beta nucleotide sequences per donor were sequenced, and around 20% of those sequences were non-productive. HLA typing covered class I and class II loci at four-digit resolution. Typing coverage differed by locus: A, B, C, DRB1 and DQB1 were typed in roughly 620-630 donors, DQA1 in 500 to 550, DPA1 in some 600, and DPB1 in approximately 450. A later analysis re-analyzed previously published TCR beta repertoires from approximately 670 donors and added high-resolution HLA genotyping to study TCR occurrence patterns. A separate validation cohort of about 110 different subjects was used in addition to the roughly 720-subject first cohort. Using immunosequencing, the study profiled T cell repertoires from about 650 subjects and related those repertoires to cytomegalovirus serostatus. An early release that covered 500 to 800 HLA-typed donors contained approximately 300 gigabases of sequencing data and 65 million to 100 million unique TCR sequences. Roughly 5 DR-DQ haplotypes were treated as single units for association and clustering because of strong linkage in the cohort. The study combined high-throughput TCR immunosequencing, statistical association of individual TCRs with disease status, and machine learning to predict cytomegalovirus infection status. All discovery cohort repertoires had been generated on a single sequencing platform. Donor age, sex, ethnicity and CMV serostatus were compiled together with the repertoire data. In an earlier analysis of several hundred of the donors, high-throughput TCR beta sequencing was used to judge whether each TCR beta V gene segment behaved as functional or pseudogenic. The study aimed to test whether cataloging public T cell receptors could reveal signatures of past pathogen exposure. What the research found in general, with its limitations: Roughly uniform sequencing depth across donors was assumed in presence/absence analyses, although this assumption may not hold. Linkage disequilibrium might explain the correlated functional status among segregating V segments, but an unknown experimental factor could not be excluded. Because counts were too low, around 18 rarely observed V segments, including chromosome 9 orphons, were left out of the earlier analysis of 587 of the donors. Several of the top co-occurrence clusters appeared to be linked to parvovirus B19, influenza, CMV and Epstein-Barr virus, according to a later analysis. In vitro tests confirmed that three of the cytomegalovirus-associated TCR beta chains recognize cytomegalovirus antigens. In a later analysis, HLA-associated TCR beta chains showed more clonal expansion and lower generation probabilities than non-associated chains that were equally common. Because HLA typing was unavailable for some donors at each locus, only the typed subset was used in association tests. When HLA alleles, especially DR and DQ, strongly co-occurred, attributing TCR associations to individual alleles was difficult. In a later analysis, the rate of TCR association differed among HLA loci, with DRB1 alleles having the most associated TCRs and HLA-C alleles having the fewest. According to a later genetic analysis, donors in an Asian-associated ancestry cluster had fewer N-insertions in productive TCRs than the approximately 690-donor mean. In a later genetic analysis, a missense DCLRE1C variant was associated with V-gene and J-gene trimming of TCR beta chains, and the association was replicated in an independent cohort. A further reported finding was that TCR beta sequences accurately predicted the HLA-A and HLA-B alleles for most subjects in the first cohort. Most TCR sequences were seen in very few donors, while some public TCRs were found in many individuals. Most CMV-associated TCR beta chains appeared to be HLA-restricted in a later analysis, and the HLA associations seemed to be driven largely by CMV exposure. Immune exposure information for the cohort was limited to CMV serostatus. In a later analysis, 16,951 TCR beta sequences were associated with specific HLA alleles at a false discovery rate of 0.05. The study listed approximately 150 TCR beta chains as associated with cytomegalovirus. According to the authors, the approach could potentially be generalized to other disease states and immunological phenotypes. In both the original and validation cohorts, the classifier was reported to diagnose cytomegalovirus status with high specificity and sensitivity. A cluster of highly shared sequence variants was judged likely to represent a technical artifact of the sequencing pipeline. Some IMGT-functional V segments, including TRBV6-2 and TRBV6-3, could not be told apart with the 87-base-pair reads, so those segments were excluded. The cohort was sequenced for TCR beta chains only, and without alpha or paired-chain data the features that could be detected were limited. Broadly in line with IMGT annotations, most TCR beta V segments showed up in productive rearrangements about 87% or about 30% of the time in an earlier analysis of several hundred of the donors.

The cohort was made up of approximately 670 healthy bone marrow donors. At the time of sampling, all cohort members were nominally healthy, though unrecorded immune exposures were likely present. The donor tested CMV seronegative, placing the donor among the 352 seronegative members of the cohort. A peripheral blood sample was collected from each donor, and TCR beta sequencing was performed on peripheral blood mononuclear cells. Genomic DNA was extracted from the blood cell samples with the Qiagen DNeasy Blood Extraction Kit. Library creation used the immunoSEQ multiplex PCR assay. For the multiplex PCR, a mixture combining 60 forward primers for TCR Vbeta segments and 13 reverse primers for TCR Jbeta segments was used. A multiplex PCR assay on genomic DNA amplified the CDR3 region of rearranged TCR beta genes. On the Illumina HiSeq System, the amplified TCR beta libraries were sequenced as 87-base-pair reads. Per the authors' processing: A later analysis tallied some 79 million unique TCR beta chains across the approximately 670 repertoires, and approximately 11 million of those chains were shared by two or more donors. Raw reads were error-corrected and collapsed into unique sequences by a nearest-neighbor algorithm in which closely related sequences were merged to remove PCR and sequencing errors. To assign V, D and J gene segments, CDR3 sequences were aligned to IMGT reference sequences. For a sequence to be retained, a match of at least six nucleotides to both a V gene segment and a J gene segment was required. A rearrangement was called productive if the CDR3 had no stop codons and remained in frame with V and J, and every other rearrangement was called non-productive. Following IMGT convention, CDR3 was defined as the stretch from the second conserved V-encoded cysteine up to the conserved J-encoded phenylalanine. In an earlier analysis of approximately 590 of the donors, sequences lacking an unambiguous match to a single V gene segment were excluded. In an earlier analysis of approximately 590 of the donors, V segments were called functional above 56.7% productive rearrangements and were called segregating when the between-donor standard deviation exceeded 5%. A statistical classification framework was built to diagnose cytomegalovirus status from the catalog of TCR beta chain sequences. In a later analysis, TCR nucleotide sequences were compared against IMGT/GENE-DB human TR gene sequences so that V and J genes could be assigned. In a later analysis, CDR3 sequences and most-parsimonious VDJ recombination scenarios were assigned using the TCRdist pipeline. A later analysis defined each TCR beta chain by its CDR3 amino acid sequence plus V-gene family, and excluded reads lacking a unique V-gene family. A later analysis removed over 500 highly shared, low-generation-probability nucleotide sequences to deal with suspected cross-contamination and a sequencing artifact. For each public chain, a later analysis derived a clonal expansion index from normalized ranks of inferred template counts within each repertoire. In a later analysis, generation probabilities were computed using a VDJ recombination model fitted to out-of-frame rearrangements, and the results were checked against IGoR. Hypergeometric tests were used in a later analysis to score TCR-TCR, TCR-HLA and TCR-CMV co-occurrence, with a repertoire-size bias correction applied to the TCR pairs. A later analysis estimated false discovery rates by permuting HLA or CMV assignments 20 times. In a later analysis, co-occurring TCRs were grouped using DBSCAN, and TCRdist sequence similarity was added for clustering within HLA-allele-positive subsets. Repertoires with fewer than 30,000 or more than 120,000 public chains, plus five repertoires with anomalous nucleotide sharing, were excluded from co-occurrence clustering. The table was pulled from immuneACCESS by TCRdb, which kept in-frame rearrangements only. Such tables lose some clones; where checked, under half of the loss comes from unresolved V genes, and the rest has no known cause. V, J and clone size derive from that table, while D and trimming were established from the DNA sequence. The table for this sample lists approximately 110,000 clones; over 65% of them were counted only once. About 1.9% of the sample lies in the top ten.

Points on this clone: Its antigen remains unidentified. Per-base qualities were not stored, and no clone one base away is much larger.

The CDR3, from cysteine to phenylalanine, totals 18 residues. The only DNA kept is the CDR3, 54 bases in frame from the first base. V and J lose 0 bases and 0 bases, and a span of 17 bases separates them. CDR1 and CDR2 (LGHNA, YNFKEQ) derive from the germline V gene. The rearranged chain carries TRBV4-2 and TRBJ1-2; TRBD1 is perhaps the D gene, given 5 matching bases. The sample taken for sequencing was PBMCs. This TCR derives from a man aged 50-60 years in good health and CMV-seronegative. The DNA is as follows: TGTGCCAGCAGCCAAGATTACGCGGGGGGGTTCGCTAACTATGGCTACACCTTC. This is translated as CASSQDYAGGFANYGYTF.